This T cell receptor beta chain was identified in a study of blood T cell repertoires in COVID-19. In the study overall: The analysed material was cDNA or gDNA that came from T cells, B-cell-depleted T cells, or PBMCs.

Sequencing was performed with immunoSEQ multiplex PCR; in TCRdb, only in-frame clones are kept and a portion is missing. The table includes roughly 62,000 clones, just under 80% detected once. V lost 0 bases and J 4 bases, leaving 10 bases between the germline ends. This CDR3 is 15 amino acids long. Germline CDR1 SGHRS, CDR2 YFSETQ. The gene calls are TRBV5-1 and TRBJ1-4; D is unclear. Sequencing used peripheral blood. The sequence was collected from a human donor in a cohort sampled during active COVID-19. The CDR3 here is CASSLATAHNEKLFF. DNA for the CDR3: TGCGCCAGCAGCTTGGCCACAGCACATAATGAAAAACTGTTTTTT.